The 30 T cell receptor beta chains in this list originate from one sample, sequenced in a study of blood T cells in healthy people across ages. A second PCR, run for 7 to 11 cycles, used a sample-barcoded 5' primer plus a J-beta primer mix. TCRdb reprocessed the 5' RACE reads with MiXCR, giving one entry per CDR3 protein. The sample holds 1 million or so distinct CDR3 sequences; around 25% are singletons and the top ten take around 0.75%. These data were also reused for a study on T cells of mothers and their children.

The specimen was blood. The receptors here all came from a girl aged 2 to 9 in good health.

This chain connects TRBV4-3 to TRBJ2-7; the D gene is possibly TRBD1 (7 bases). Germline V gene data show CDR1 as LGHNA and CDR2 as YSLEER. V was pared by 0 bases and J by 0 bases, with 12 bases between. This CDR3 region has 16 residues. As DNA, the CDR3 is TGCGCCAGCAGCCAAGATGCGGGGACAGTCTCCTACGAGCAGTACTTC. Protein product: CASSQDAGTVSYEQYF.

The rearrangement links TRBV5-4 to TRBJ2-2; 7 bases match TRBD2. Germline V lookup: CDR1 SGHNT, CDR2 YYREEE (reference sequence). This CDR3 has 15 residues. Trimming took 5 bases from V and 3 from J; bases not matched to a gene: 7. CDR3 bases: TGTGCCAGCAGTAGGACTAGTGACGACACCGGGGAGCTGTTTTTT. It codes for CASSRTSDDTGELFF.

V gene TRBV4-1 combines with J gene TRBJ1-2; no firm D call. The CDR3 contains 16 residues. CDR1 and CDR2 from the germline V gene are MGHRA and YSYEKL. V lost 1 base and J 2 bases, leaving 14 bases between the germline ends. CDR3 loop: CASSQVGSLTNYGYTF. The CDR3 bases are TGCGCCAGCAGCCAAGTGGGATCCCTAACAAACTATGGCTACACCTTC.

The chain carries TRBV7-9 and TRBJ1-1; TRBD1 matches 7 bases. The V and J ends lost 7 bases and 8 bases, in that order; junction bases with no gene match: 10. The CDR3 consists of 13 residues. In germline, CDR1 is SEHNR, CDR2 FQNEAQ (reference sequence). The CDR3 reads CASTLPKDREAFF. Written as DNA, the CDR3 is TGTGCCAGCACACTCCCGAAGGACAGGGAAGCTTTCTTT.

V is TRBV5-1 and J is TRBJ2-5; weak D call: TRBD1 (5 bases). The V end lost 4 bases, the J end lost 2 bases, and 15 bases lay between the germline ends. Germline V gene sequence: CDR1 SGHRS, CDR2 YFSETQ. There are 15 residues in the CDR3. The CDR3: CASSTDPGQQETQYF. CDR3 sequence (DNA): TGCGCCAGCAGCACGGACCCAGGGCAACAAGAGACCCAGTACTTC.

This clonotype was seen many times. The CDR3 is CASSLDGIINEQFF. CDR3 bases: TGCGCCAGCAGCTTAGACGGGATTATCAATGAGCAGTTCTTC. The chain employs TRBV5-1 and TRBJ2-1; D possibly corresponds to TRBD2 (5 bases). This CDR3 is built from 14 residues. Per germline, CDR1 SGHRS and CDR2 YFSETQ. The V end was cut by 2 bases, the J end by 6 bases, with 12 bases between.

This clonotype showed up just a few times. CDR3 loop: CASSWGSVNTEAFF. The CDR3 DNA reads as TGTGCCAGTAGTTGGGGTTCAGTGAACACTGAAGCTTTCTTT. The chain recombines TRBV19 with TRBJ1-1; no clear D. There are 14 residues in the CDR3. Germline V lookup: CDR1 LNHDA, CDR2 SQIVND (reference sequence). Between the trimmed V and J ends, which lost 5 bases and 0 bases, there was a span of 10 bases.

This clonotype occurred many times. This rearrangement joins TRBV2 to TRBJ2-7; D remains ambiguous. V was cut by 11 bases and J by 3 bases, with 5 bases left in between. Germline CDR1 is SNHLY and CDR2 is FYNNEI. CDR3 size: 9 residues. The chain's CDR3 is CAAGYEQYF. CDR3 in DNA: TGTGCCGCCGGCTACGAGCAGTACTTC.

This CDR3 reads CASASGVMETQYF. CDR3 coding DNA: TGTGCCAGCGCTTCAGGCGTGATGGAGACCCAGTACTTC. This chain joins TRBV7-6 and TRBJ2-5, with D unclear. The CDR3 contains 13 residues. CDR1 and CDR2 (germline): SGHVS, FNYEAQ. Trimming pared 8 bases from V and 5 bases from J, leaving 15 bases between. Combining the CDR3 with reference TRBV7-6 and TRBJ2-5 gives the whole variable domain GAGVSQSPRYKVTKRGQDVALRCDPISGHVSLYWYRQALGQGPEFLTYFNYEAQQDKSGLPNDRFSAERPEGSISTLTIQRTEQRDSAMYRCASASGVMETQYFGPGTRLLVL.

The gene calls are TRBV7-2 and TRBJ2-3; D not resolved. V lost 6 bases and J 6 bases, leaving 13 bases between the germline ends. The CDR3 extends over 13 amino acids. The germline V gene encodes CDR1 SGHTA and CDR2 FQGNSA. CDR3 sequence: CASRGSPPDTQYF. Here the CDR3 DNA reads TGTGCCAGCAGGGGTTCTCCTCCCGATACGCAGTATTTT.

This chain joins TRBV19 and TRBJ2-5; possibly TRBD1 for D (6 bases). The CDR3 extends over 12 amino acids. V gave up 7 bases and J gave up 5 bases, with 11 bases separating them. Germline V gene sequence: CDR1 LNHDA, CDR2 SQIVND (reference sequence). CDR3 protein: CASKGVLETQYF. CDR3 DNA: TGTGCCAGTAAGGGGGTACTCGAGACCCAGTACTTC.

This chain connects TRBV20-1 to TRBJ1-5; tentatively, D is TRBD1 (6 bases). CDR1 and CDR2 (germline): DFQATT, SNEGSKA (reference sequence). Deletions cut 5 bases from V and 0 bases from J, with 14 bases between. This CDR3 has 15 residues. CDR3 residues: CSAPDSQYSNQPQHF. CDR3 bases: TGCAGTGCTCCGGACAGCCAATATAGCAATCAGCCCCAGCATTTT.

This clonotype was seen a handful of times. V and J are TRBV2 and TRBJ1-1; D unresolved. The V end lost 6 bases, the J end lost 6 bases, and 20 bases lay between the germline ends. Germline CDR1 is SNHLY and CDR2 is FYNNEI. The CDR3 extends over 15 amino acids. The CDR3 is CASRLLEEGVAEAFF. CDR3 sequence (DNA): TGTGCCAGCAGGCTCCTTGAGGAGGGCGTCGCTGAAGCTTTCTTT. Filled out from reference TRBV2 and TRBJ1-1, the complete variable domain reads EPEVTQTPSHQVTQMGQEVILRCVPISNHLYFYWYRQILGQKVEFLVSFYNNEISEKSEIFDDQFSVERPDGSNFTLKIRSTKLEDSAMYFCASRLLEEGVAEAFFGQGTRLTVV.

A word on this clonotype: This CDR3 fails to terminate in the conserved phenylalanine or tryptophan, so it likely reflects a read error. For the CDR3, the DNA is TGCAGCGTTGAAGCGGCGTGGAAGAACACTGAAGCTTTCATT. Protein sequence: CSVEAAWKNTEAFI. The chain recombines TRBV29-1 with TRBJ1-1; the D is unclear. CDR1 is SQVTM, CDR2 ANQGSEA, per germline. The ends were cut back, 1 base at V and 1 base at J, with 10 bases in the middle. CDR3 length equals 14 residues.

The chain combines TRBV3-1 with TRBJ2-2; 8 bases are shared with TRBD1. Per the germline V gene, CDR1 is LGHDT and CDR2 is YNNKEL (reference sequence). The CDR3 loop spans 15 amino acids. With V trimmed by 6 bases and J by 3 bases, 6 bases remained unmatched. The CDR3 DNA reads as TGTGCCAGCAGTCATACAGGGGGTTACACCGGGGAGCTGTTTTTT. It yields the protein CASSHTGGYTGELFF.

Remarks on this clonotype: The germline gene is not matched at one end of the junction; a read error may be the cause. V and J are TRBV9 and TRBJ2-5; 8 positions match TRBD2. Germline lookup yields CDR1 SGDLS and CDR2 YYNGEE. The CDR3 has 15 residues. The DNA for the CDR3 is TGTGCCAGCAGCGTTGGGACTAGGTGGGAAGAGACCCAGGACTTC. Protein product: CASSVGTRWEETQDF.

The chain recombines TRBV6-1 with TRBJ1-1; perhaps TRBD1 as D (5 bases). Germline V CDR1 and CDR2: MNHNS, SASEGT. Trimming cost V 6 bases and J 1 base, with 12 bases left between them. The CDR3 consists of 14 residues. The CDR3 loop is CASSLQDTNTEAFF. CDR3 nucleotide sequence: TGTGCCAGCAGCCTACAGGATACGAACACTGAAGCTTTCTTT.

CDR3 residues: CSVVPGLGMNTEAFF. The CDR3 nucleotides are TGCAGCGTCGTCCCGGGACTGGGCATGAACACTGAAGCTTTCTTT. The J gene is TRBJ1-1, the V gene TRBV29-1; tentatively, D is TRBD1 (5 bases). V dropped 6 bases and J dropped 0 bases, with 17 bases sitting between them. Germline V gene lookup returns CDR1 SQVTM and CDR2 ANQGSEA. The CDR3 has 15 residues.

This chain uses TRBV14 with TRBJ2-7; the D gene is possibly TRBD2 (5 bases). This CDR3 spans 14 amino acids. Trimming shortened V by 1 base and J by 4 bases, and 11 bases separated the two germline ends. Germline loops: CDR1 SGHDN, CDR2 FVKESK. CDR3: CASSQGSRDYEQYF. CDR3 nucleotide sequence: TGTGCCAGCAGCCAAGGCTCGAGGGATTACGAGCAGTACTTC.

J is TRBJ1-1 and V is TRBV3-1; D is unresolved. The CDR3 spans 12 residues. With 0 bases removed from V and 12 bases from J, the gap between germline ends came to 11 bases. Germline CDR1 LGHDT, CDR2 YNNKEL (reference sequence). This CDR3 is CASSQDREMPFF. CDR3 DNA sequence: TGTGCCAGCAGCCAAGATCGGGAAATGCCTTTCTTT. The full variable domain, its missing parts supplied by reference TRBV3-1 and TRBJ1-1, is DTAVSQTPKYLVTQMGNDKSIKCEQNLGHDTMYWYKQDSKKFLKIMFSYNNKELIINETVPNRFSPKSPDKAHLNLHINSLELGDSAVYFCASSQDREMPFFGQGTRLTVV.

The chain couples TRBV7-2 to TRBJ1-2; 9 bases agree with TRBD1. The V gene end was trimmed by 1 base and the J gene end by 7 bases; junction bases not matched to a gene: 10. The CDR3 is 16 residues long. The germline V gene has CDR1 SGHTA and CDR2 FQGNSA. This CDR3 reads CASSLVDWTGEGGYTF. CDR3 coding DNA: TGTGCCAGCAGCTTAGTGGACTGGACAGGGGAGGGTGGCTACACCTTC.

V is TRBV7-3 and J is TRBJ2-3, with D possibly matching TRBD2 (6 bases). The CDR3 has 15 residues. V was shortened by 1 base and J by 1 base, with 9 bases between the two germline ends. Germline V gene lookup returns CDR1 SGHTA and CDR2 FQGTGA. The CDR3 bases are TGTGCCAGCAGCTTAAACGGGGAGGGCACAGATACGCAGTATTTT. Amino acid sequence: CASSLNGEGTDTQYF.

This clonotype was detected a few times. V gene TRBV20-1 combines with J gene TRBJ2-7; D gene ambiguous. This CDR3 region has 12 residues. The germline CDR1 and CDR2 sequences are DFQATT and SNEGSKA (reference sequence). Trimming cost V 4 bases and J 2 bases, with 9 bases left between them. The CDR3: CSAIQPTYEQYF. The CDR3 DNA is TGCAGTGCTATCCAACCTACCTACGAGCAGTACTTC.

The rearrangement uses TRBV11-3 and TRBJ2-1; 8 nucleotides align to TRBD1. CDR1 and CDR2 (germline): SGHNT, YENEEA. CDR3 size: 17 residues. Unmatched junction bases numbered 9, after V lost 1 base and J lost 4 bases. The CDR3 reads CASSLATPGQVYNEQFF. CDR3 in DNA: TGTGCCAGCAGCTTAGCAACCCCGGGACAGGTATACAATGAGCAGTTCTTC.

The CDR3 DNA reads TGTGCCAGCAGTGAGTCTGGCCTCGATGAGCAGTTCTTC. Amino acid sequence: CASSESGLDEQFF. The rearrangement uses TRBV6-4 and TRBJ2-1; D is uncertain. The CDR3 length is 13 residues. The ends were cut back, 3 bases at V and 8 bases at J, with 11 bases in the middle. From germline, CDR1 is MRHNA and CDR2 SNTAGT.

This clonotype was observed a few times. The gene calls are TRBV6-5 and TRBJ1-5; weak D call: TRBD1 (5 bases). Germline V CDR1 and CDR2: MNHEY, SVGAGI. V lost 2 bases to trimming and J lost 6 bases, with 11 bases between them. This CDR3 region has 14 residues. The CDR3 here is CASSYGKGSQPQHF. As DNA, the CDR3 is TGTGCCAGCAGTTACGGGAAGGGGAGTCAGCCCCAGCATTTT.

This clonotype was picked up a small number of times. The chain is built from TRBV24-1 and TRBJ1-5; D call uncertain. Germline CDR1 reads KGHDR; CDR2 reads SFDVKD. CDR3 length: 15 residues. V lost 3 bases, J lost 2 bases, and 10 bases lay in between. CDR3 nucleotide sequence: TGTGCCACCAGTGATGGGGAATGGGGCAATCAGCCCCAGCATTTT. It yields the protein CATSDGEWGNQPQHF.

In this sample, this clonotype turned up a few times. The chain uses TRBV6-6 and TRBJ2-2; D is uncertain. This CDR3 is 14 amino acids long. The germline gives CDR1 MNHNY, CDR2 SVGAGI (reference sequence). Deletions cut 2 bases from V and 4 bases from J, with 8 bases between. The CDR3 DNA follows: TGTGCCAGCAGTTACGACGGAGCCACCGGGGAGCTGTTTTTT. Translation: CASSYDGATGELFF.

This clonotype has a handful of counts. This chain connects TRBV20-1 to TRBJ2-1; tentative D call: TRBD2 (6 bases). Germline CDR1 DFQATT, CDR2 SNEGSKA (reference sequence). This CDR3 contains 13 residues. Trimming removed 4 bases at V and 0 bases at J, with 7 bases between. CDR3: CSANGSSYNEQFF. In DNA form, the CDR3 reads TGCAGTGCTAACGGGAGCTCCTACAATGAGCAGTTCTTC.

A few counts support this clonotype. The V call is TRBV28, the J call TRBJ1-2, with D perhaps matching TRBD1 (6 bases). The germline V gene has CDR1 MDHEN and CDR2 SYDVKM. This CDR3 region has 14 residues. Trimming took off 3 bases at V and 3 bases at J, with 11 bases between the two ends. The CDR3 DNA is TGTGCCAGCAGTTTTCAGGGGTTGCACTATGGCTACACCTTC. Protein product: CASSFQGLHYGYTF.